The text below deals with one T cell receptor (beta chain). Its antigen is unknown. This entry belongs to a study of blood T cells in healthy people across ages. General study results and limits: As age increased, TCR beta diversity per million T cells fell in a roughly linear fashion. Unsorted PBMC input precluded a conclusive naive versus antigen-experienced comparison.

There are 13 residues in the CDR3. Germline-derived CDR1 and CDR2 are SGHDN and FVKESK. Trimming took off 0 bases at V and 10 bases at J, with 10 bases between the two ends. Healthy individuals of Caucasian origin from Russia, aged roughly 6 to 95, served as donors. Together with a sample-barcoded 5' primer, a J-beta primer mix was included in a second PCR lasting about 7 to 11 cycles. Each CDR3 protein is one row after TCRdb ran MiXCR on the 5' RACE reads. The sample contains over 1,500,000 distinct CDR3 sequences, about 50% of which appear only once. This chain uses TRBV14 with TRBJ2-1; D gene unclear. The TCR originated in a woman in her 40s in good health. The specimen sequenced was blood. CDR3 sequence: CASSQEVVYEQFF. The CDR3 nucleotides are TGTGCCAGCAGCCAAGAAGTGGTATACGAGCAGTTCTTC.